This record looks at one T cell receptor beta chain sequence and its context. This entry comes from a study of blood T cell repertoires in COVID-19. V was cut by 0 bases and J by 0 bases, with 16 bases left in between. From germline, CDR1 is SGHRS and CDR2 YFSETQ. This CDR3 has 18 residues. Sequencing used immunoSEQ multiplex PCR; TCRdb keeps in-frame clones, though not all of them. The sample gives around 320,000 clones, 89% of which show up once; less than 3.5% is in the top ten. This TCR was sampled from a woman between 50 and 59 years old who had been exposed to COVID-19. The chain joins TRBV5-1 to TRBJ1-3; a weak D match, TRBD1 (6 bases). The sample taken for sequencing was PBMCs or T cells enriched from blood (not recorded which). The CDR3 spells CASSLEPRGGGSGNTIYF. CDR3 in DNA: TGCGCCAGCAGCTTGGAACCCCGCGGGGGCGGCTCTGGAAACACCATATATTTT.